This T cell receptor beta chain was sequenced in a study of shared clonotypes between healthy human individuals. Broader study findings: Relative to memory subsets, naive subsets generally showed larger estimated richness. With few donors, the genetic and exposure-history diversity represented was limited.

Note on this clone: Its antigen is unidentified.

The assay used deep level. Some clones are missing from TCRdb's copy, which holds only in-frame ones; the method was immunoSEQ multiplex PCR. The data show about 2.4 million clones, with 80% to 95% seen just once and about 0.38% held by the top ten. Splitting of CD4+ cells produced CD45RA+ naive and CD45RA-negative memory subsets. CDR1 and CDR2 (germline): SGHRS, YFSETQ. The CDR3 has 15 residues. V dropped 0 bases and J dropped 5 bases, with 11 bases sitting between them. Sequenced input: naive CD4+ T cells from PBMCs. The subset here: CD45RA+ positively selected. V and J are TRBV5-1 and TRBJ1-4; D unresolved. This clonotype was obtained from a man aged 18 to 30 in good health. Some clones in this sample may be carry-over from other donors' samples. CDR3 sequence: CASSLDGVGNEKLFF. As DNA, the CDR3 is TGCGCCAGCAGCTTGGATGGGGTGGGGAATGAAAAACTGTTTTTT.